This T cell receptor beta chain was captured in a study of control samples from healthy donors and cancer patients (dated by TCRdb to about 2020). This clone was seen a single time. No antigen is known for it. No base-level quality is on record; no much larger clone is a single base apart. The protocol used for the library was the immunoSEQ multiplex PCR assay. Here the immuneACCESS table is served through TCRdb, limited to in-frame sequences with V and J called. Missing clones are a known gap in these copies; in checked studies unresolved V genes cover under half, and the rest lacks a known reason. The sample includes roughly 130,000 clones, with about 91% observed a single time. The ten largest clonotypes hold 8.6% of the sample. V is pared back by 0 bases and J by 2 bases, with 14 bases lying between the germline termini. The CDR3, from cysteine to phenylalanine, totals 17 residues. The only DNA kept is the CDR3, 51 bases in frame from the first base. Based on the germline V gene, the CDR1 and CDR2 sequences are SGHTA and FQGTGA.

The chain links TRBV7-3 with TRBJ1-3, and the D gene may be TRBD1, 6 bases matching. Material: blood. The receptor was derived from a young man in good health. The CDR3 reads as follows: CASSLTGAANAGNTIYF. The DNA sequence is TGTGCCAGCAGCTTAACGGGGGCGGCGAATGCTGGAAACACCATATATTTT.